This T cell receptor (beta chain) was obtained from a study of yellow fever vaccine responses in identical twins. There are 12 residues in the CDR3. Germline V gives CDR1 SGHTA, CDR2 FQGNSA. V lost 0 bases and J lost 2, with 2 bases in between. TCRdb reprocessed the RT-PCR reads with MiXCR, giving one entry per CDR3 protein. The sample consists of around 20,000 distinct CDR3 sequences, around 65% of them appearing once. The chain carries TRBV7-2 and TRBJ2-7; no clear D gene. This TCR was recovered from a woman aged 18-35 years who received the yellow fever vaccine. The sequencing used T cells from blood (PBMCs), unsorted or a sorted subset (not recorded which), collected before or after yellow fever vaccination (not recorded which). The DNA of the CDR3 is TGTGCCAGCAGCTTAGCCCCCTACGAGCAGTACTTC. Its protein is CASSLAPYEQYF.